Following are 29 T cell receptor beta chains from one sample sequenced in a study of cytomegalovirus exposure and HLA in healthy donors. The PCR contained 60 Vbeta and 13 Jbeta primers. TCRdb keeps only in-frame clones here, not all; method: immunoSEQ multiplex PCR. The sample includes more than 80,000 clones, 60% to 75% of them seen just once. Sequenced sample: PBMCs. All receptors derive from a male donor in good health and CMV-seropositive.

This clone came up once. The rearrangement uses TRBV28 and TRBJ1-1, with 10 bases matching TRBD1. Germline V gene sequence: CDR1 MDHEN, CDR2 SYDVKM. CDR3 length equals 14 residues. V was clipped by 10 bases and J by 2 bases; unmatched bases: 7. The CDR3 reads CANSGQGENTEAFF. In DNA form, the CDR3 reads TGTGCCAACAGCGGACAGGGGGAAAACACTGAAGCTTTCTTT.

Only a few counts were recorded for this clone. The V call is TRBV19, the J call TRBJ2-6; D gene unclear. The germline gives CDR1 LNHDA, CDR2 SQIVND (reference sequence). CDR3 length: 12 residues. Trimming left V 8 bases short and J 3 bases short, with 5 bases between. CDR3 DNA sequence: TGTGCCAGTGGCCTTGGGGCCAACGTCCTGACTTTC. Its protein is CASGLGANVLTF. The full variable domain, with the rest looked up from reference TRBV19 and TRBJ2-6, is DGGITQSPKYLFRKEGQNVTLSCEQNLNHDAMYWYRQDPGQGLRLIYYSQIVNDFQKGDIAEGYSVSREKKESFPLTVTSAQKNPTAFYLCASGLGANVLTFGAGSRLTVL.

This clone has only one observation. V usage is TRBV9 and J usage is TRBJ1-1; no definite D call. The CDR3 has 14 residues. Trimming took off 3 bases at V and 5 bases at J, with 14 bases between the two ends. The V gene's germline CDR1 is SGDLS and CDR2 YYNGEE. CDR3 in DNA: TGTGCCAGCAGCGCCGGGCTTTCGGGAACTGAAGCTTTCTTT. Translation: CASSAGLSGTEAFF.

The chain links TRBV28 to TRBJ1-1; TRBD1 aligns across 9 bases. This CDR3 contains 17 residues. Germline V gene data show CDR1 as MDHEN and CDR2 as SYDVKM. V lost 1 base, J lost 4 bases, and 10 bases stayed unmatched. For the CDR3, the DNA is TGTGCCAGCAGTTTATATGCTGGGACAGGGTCGAGCACTGAAGCTTTCTTT. Residues: CASSLYAGTGSSTEAFF.

The chain links TRBV6-5 to TRBJ2-1, with 9 nucleotides matching TRBD1. CDR1 and CDR2 from the germline V gene are MNHEY and SVGAGI. The CDR3 is 15 residues long. Trimming took 2 bases from V and 5 from J; bases not matched to a gene: 4. CDR3 sequence (DNA): TGTGCCAGCAGTTACGTGGGACAGGGAAACAATGAGCAGTTCTTC. This sequence encodes CASSYVGQGNNEQFF.

The chain couples TRBV14 to TRBJ2-3; 7 bases are a match to TRBD1. With 6 bases clipped from V and 0 bases from J, the junction kept 6 bases outside the gene matches. Germline CDR1 SGHDN, CDR2 FVKESK. This CDR3 comprises 15 residues. The CDR3 region is CASRRTGSSTDTQYF. The CDR3 DNA reads as TGTGCCAGCAGGCGGACAGGATCTAGCACAGATACGCAGTATTTT. The variable domain in full, completed from reference TRBV14 and TRBJ2-3, reads EAGVTQFPSHSVIEKGQTVTLRCDPISGHDNLYWYRRVMGKEIKFLLHFVKESKQDESGMPNNRFLAERTGGTYSTLKVQPAELEDSGVYFCASRRTGSSTDTQYFGPGTRLTVL.

This chain joins TRBV7-3 and TRBJ2-6; D is perhaps TRBD1 (6 bases). The CDR3 is 13 residues long. Germline CDR1 SGHTA, CDR2 FQGTGA. Trimming took off 4 bases at V and 7 bases at J, with 8 bases between the two ends. CDR3 bases: TGTGCCAGCAGCTCACAGGGTGCCAACGTCCTGACTTTC. Translating it yields CASSSQGANVLTF.

With regard to this clone: The DNA is omitted, as the CDR3 cannot be located on it reliably, and the CDR3 follows TCRdb's listing. This CDR3 is CASSVGQGNQPQNF. The rearrangement joins TRBV5-1 to TRBJ1-5; TRBD1 is the table's D call and was not checked against the DNA. Germline values: CDR1 SGHRS, CDR2 YFSETQ. The CDR3 totals 14 residues, both ends included.

This clone was counted a few times. V usage is TRBV6-5 and J usage is TRBJ2-7; 8 bases fit TRBD1. This CDR3 comprises 16 residues. V lost 0 bases to trimming and J lost 3 bases; unmatched junction nucleotides: 7. Germline CDR1 and CDR2: MNHEY and SVGAGI. CDR3 sequence: CASSYSTTGVIYEQYF. The DNA for the CDR3 is TGTGCCAGCAGTTACTCGACGACAGGGGTTATCTACGAGCAGTACTTC.

This clone came up a few times. The J gene is TRBJ2-2, the V gene TRBV28, with TRBD1 matching 9 bases. CDR3 length: 17 residues. V shed 1 base, J shed 6 bases, and the junction held 9 bases outside the gene matches. Germline-derived CDR1 and CDR2 are MDHEN and SYDVKM. The CDR3 DNA reads TGTGCCAGCAGTTTATTCGATTTGGGACAGGGACCCGGGGAGCTGTTTTTT. Translated, it gives CASSLFDLGQGPGELFF.

This chain uses TRBV10-3 with TRBJ1-5, with D unclear. Germline-derived CDR1 and CDR2 are ENHRY and SYGVKD. The CDR3 covers 13 residues. V dropped 8 bases and J dropped 6 bases, with 14 bases sitting between them. The CDR3 loop reads CAIARDDRQPQHF. In DNA, the CDR3 is TGTGCCATCGCGAGGGATGATCGTCAGCCCCAGCATTTT.

The chain couples TRBV9 to TRBJ2-1, with 10 bases lining up with TRBD2. Germline V CDR1 and CDR2: SGDLS, YYNGEE. V was clipped by 3 bases and J by 5 bases; unmatched bases: 5. The CDR3 is 15 residues long. The CDR3 DNA reads TGTGCCAGCAGCGCAGCGGGGGGGCCTAACAATGAGCAGTTCTTC. This gives the protein CASSAAGGPNNEQFF.

The chain couples TRBV11-1 to TRBJ2-5, with TRBD2 matching over 8 bases. The germline CDR1 and CDR2 sequences are SGHAT and FQDESV (reference sequence). The CDR3 loop spans 16 amino acids. Trimming at V came to 1 base and at J to 5 bases, leaving 9 bases not matched to a gene. CDR3 region: CASSLESGSFGETQYF. Written as DNA, the CDR3 is TGTGCCAGCAGCTTAGAAAGCGGGAGCTTCGGGGAGACCCAGTACTTC. The full variable domain, rest sourced from reference TRBV11-1 and TRBJ2-5, is EAEVAQSPRYKITEKSQAVAFWCDPISGHATLYWYRQILGQGPELLVQFQDESVVDDSQLPKDRFSAERLKGVDSTLKIQPAELGDSAMYLCASSLESGSFGETQYFGPGTRLLVL.

A single count supports this clone. The chain employs TRBV7-8 and TRBJ1-5; TRBD1 is a possible D gene (5 bases). This CDR3 is built from 16 residues. Germline lookup yields CDR1 SGHVS and CDR2 FQNEAQ. The V and J ends lost 2 bases and 3 bases respectively, with 14 bases between them. Here the CDR3 reads CASSLIAGMFNQPQHF. DNA for the CDR3: TGTGCCAGCAGCTTAATTGCAGGGATGTTCAATCAGCCCCAGCATTTT.

This chain links TRBV2 with TRBJ1-1; 7 nucleotides align to TRBD1. The CDR3 contains 14 residues. The trim removed 4 bases at V and 5 bases at J, leaving 7 bases unmatched. Looked up from germline, CDR1 is SNHLY and CDR2 is FYNNEI. DNA for the CDR3: TGTGCCAGCAGTGTAAGCAGGGGGAATACTGAAGCTTTCTTT. This gives the protein CASSVSRGNTEAFF.

The V call is TRBV6-1, the J call TRBJ2-1, with 8 nucleotides matching TRBD2. This CDR3 contains 13 residues. Germline V lookup: CDR1 MNHNS, CDR2 SASEGT. V lost 7 bases and J lost 9; bases outside the gene matches: 8. The CDR3 is CASIWRGVGEQFF. The CDR3 DNA follows: TGTGCCAGCATCTGGCGGGGGGTGGGTGAGCAGTTCTTC.

This chain links TRBV29-1 with TRBJ2-6; D is ambiguous. Trimming took 4 bases from V and 2 from J, leaving 15 bases between them. Per germline, CDR1 SQVTM and CDR2 ANQGSEA. CDR3 length equals 16 residues. The chain's CDR3 is CSVGWVGLAGANVLTF. Written as DNA, the CDR3 is TGCAGCGTTGGCTGGGTCGGCCTAGCTGGGGCCAACGTCCTGACTTTC.

This clone appeared once. J is TRBJ2-3 and V is TRBV7-3, with TRBD2 matching 7 bases. Unmatched junction bases numbered 7, after V lost 5 bases and J lost 2 bases. Germline V CDR1 and CDR2: SGHTA, FQGTGA. The CDR3 consists of 15 residues. In nucleotides, the CDR3 is TGTGCCAGCAGCCCTTCTAGCGGCCTCACAGATACGCAGTATTTT. Residues: CASSPSSGLTDTQYF.

This clone was seen once. V and J are TRBV30 and TRBJ2-7; TRBD1 is a possible D gene (5 bases). V dropped 3 bases and J dropped 4 bases, with 16 bases sitting between them. Germline V lookup: CDR1 GTSNPN, CDR2 SVGIG (reference sequence). This CDR3 is 14 amino acids long. The CDR3 DNA sequence: TGTGCCTGGAGGGGTGCAGGGTTTATGTACGAGCAGTACTTC. Residues: CAWRGAGFMYEQYF.

J is TRBJ2-3 and V is TRBV10-3; no definite D call. Germline V lookup: CDR1 ENHRY, CDR2 SYGVKD. There are 13 residues in the CDR3. The V end was cut by 6 bases, the J end by 1 base, with 8 bases between. CDR3 amino acids: CAIRTAGTDTQYF. DNA for the CDR3: TGTGCCATCAGGACCGCGGGCACAGATACGCAGTATTTT.

The chain links TRBV19 to TRBJ1-5; 8 bases fit TRBD1. Per the germline V gene, CDR1 is LNHDA and CDR2 is SQIVND (reference sequence). This CDR3 comprises 15 residues. The junction had 7 bases not matched to a gene; V was cut back by 4 bases and J by 5 bases. DNA of the CDR3: TGTGCCAGTAGTACGGGGACAGGAACCGATCAGCCCCAGCATTTT. Translated, it gives CASSTGTGTDQPQHF.

This clone was seen a single time. The V and J genes are TRBV5-6 and TRBJ2-2, with TRBD1 as a possible D gene (6 bases). Germline CDR1 is SGHDT and CDR2 is YYEEEE. With 0 bases removed from V and 0 bases from J, the gap between germline ends came to 15 bases. This CDR3 contains 18 residues. In DNA form, the CDR3 reads TGTGCCAGCAGCTTGGGACAGGTGGAGCTCGCGAACACCGGGGAGCTGTTTTTT. Translated: CASSLGQVELANTGELFF.

The chain links TRBV27 to TRBJ2-7; 7 bases line up with TRBD1. This CDR3 spans 14 amino acids. Trimming took 5 bases from V and 6 from J; bases not matched to a gene: 10. Germline V gives CDR1 MNHEY, CDR2 SMNVEV (reference sequence). CDR3 protein: CASSLRTGSAEQYF. The CDR3 bases are TGTGCCAGCAGTCTCCGGACAGGTTCCGCCGAGCAGTACTTC.

The rearrangement joins TRBV5-4 to TRBJ2-1, with TRBD2 matching 9 bases. This CDR3 comprises 14 residues. CDR1 is SGHNT, CDR2 YYREEE, per germline (reference sequence). J gave up 5 bases and V 5 bases, and 5 bases lay outside the gene matches. CDR3 loop: CASSKTSGNNEQFF. CDR3 in DNA: TGTGCCAGCAGTAAGACTAGCGGAAACAATGAGCAGTTCTTC. Looking up the rest from reference TRBV5-4 and TRBJ2-1 gives the full variable domain: ETGVTQSPTHLIKTRGQQVTLRCSSQSGHNTVSWYQQALGQGPQFIFQYYREEENGRGNFPPRFSGLQFPNYSSELNVNALELDDSALYLCASSKTSGNNEQFFGPGTRLTVL.

The chain joins TRBV7-3 to TRBJ2-7; D gene unclear. The V gene's germline CDR1 is SGHTA and CDR2 FQGTGA. CDR3 length: 15 residues. V lost 5 bases and J 4 bases, leaving 18 bases between the germline ends. CDR3 sequence: CASSLGAVPSYEQYF. The CDR3 region has the DNA TGTGCCAGCAGCCTAGGAGCAGTCCCGTCATACGAGCAGTACTTC.

The chain recombines TRBV12-5 with TRBJ2-7; the D is unclear. Trimming stripped 1 base from V and 4 bases from J, with 5 bases between. The germline V gene encodes CDR1 LGHNT and CDR2 FRNRAP. The CDR3 loop spans 12 amino acids. The CDR3 DNA is TGTGCTAGTGGTTTGGACAGTTACGAGCAGTACTTC. Translated: CASGLDSYEQYF. The whole variable domain, filled in from reference TRBV12-5 and TRBJ2-7, reads DARVTQTPRHKVTEMGQEVTMRCQPILGHNTVFWYRQTMMQGLELLAYFRNRAPLDDSGMPKDRFSAEMPDATLATLKIQPSEPRDSAVYFCASGLDSYEQYFGPGTRLTVT.

The rearrangement uses TRBV6-5 and TRBJ1-2; 8 bases are a match to TRBD1. V dropped 6 bases and J dropped 3; count of bases not matched to a gene: 6. The CDR3 has 14 residues. Germline V gene data show CDR1 as MNHEY and CDR2 as SVGAGI. CDR3 nucleotide sequence: TGTGCCAGCAGCCGAGGACAGGGAGACTATGGCTACACCTTC. Encoded protein: CASSRGQGDYGYTF.

The rearrangement links TRBV4-1 to TRBJ2-5; 8 bases fit TRBD2. The CDR3 is 17 residues long. V lost 1 base and J lost 3; bases outside the gene matches: 10. CDR1 MGHRA and CDR2 YSYEKL come from the germline V gene. The CDR3, as DNA: TGCGCCAGCAGCCAAGGAATTCCGGGACTAGGGGAAGAGACCCAGTACTTC. Translation gives CASSQGIPGLGEETQYF.

The chain couples TRBV27 to TRBJ1-4, with D maybe TRBD1 (5 bases). The CDR3 contains 17 residues. Germline V gene sequence: CDR1 MNHEY, CDR2 SMNVEV (reference sequence). The V gene lost 3 bases and the J gene lost 8 bases, with 22 bases spanning the gap. CDR3 sequence reads: CASSLMWGGKGSEKLFF. The CDR3 bases are TGTGCCAGCAGTTTGATGTGGGGGGGAAAAGGATCCGAAAAACTGTTTTTT. Variable domain in full (rest from reference TRBV27 and TRBJ1-4): EAQVTQNPRYLITVTGKKLTVTCSQNMNHEYMSWYRQDPGLGLRQIYYSMNVEVTDKGDVPEGYKVSRKEKRNFPLILESPSPNQTSLYFCASSLMWGGKGSEKLFFGSGTQLSVL.